The source of this T cell receptor beta chain is a study of cytomegalovirus exposure and HLA in healthy donors. PCR primers comprised 60 Vbeta and 13 Jbeta primers. Produced via immunoSEQ multiplex PCR; TCRdb's table is partial and in-frame only. The table shows 150,000 to 200,000 clones, with about three quarters occurring only once. Note on this clone: Its antigen remains unknown.

This CDR3 is 15 amino acids long. In germline, CDR1 is KGHSH, CDR2 LQKENI. With V trimmed by 3 bases and J by 2 bases, 6 bases remained unmatched. Findings of the study overall: Earlier results showed most TCR beta V segments being productive about 87% or about 30% of the time. The investigators catalogued 150 to 200 TCR beta chains as cytomegalovirus-associated.

Sequencing was performed on PBMCs. This receptor was taken from a man aged 18 to 30 in good health and CMV-seronegative. J is TRBJ2-7 and V is TRBV18, with 8 positions matching TRBD2. As DNA, the CDR3 is TGTGCCAGCTCACCGTCCCTAGCGGGCCCCTACGAGCAGTACTTC. The encoded protein is CASSPSLAGPYEQYF.